A single sample is the source of the 8 T cell receptor beta chains below, sequenced in a study of shared clonotypes between healthy human individuals. CD45RO-negative cells were positively selected for CCR7, leaving out terminally differentiated effector memory CD45RA+ cells. The data were produced by immunoSEQ multiplex PCR, yet TCRdb's version contains in-frame clones alone and is incomplete. The sample lists just over 2,000,000 clones; approximately 94% were seen once. The material sequenced was naive CD8+ T cells sorted from blood. The receptors originated from a young man in good health.

V usage is TRBV9 and J usage is TRBJ1-2; 8 bases align to TRBD1. The CDR3 is made up of 15 amino acids. Trimming cost V 0 bases and J 6 bases; bases outside gene matches: 7. The germline V gene has CDR1 SGDLS and CDR2 YYNGEE. The DNA of the CDR3 is TGTGCCAGCAGCGTAGAGTTACAGGGGGAAGATGGCTACACCTTC. Residues: CASSVELQGEDGYTF.

The rearrangement uses TRBV10-3 and TRBJ1-6; TRBD1 matches at 9 bases. CDR3 size: 16 residues. With 4 bases clipped from V and 0 bases from J, the junction kept 1 base outside the gene matches. Germline V gene sequence: CDR1 ENHRY, CDR2 SYGVKD. CDR3 DNA sequence: TGTGCCATCAGTGCGGACAGGGGCTCCTATAATTCACCCCTCCACTTT. This codes for CAISADRGSYNSPLHF.

The V gene is TRBV15, the J gene TRBJ2-7; D unresolved. This CDR3 comprises 14 residues. Trimming cost V 0 bases and J 4 bases, with 10 bases left between them. From germline, CDR1 is LNHNV and CDR2 YYDKDF (reference sequence). The CDR3 here is CATSREAESYEQYF. The CDR3 DNA follows: TGTGCCACCAGCAGAGAAGCAGAATCTTACGAGCAGTACTTC.

The chain has TRBV27 and TRBJ2-1, with TRBD2 as a possible D gene (5 bases). The CDR3 has 12 amino acids. Germline V gene sequence: CDR1 MNHEY, CDR2 SMNVEV (reference sequence). V was clipped by 6 bases and J by 4 bases, with 7 bases between them. The chain's CDR3 is CASSGVYNEQFF. The CDR3 DNA sequence: TGTGCCAGCAGCGGGGTTTACAATGAGCAGTTCTTC.

This clone was counted a single time. V gene TRBV7-2 combines with J gene TRBJ1-1, with 9 bases that match TRBD1. The CDR3 runs to 17 residues. The germline gives CDR1 SGHTA, CDR2 FQGNSA. Losses at the gene ends were 5 bases for V and 2 bases for J; bases not matched to a gene: 12. CDR3 protein: CASSVQGASAPNTEAFF. CDR3 DNA sequence: TGTGCCAGCAGCGTACAGGGGGCCTCGGCGCCTAACACTGAAGCTTTCTTT.

V is TRBV5-4 and J is TRBJ2-5; D may match TRBD1 or TRBD2 (5 bases each). This CDR3 has 15 residues. CDR1 is SGHNT and CDR2 is YYREEE in the germline V gene (reference sequence). V was shortened by 0 bases and J by 2 bases, with 11 bases between the two germline ends. This chain's CDR3 is CASSLVPGPQETQYF. CDR3 bases: TGTGCCAGCAGCTTGGTACCGGGGCCACAAGAGACCCAGTACTTC. The variable domain in full, with the rest retrieved from reference TRBV5-4 and TRBJ2-5, is ETGVTQSPTHLIKTRGQQVTLRCSSQSGHNTVSWYQQALGQGPQFIFQYYREEENGRGNFPPRFSGLQFPNYSSELNVNALELDDSALYLCASSLVPGPQETQYFGPGTRLLVL.

The chain joins TRBV5-6 to TRBJ2-5; the D gene could be TRBD1 or TRBD2 (6 bases each). Trimming took 6 bases from V and 5 from J, leaving 17 bases between them. This CDR3 has 14 amino acids. From germline, CDR1 is SGHDT and CDR2 YYEEEE. The DNA of the CDR3 is TGTGCCAGCACCCATTGGGGGGCCTGGGAGACCCAGTACTTC. It yields the protein CASTHWGAWETQYF.

This chain connects TRBV6-6 to TRBJ2-7; D is perhaps TRBD2 (5 bases). Trimming removed 8 bases from V and 3 bases from J, with 14 bases in between. CDR1 is MNHNY, CDR2 SVGAGI, per germline (reference sequence). There are 13 residues in the CDR3. This CDR3 is CASSATEGYEQYF. The CDR3 region has the DNA TGTGCCAGCTCCGCTACAGAGGGCTACGAGCAGTACTTC.